This T cell receptor (beta chain) was found in a study of shared clonotypes between healthy human individuals. About the study: The people who gave samples were two women and a few men aged 18 to 49.

Trimming removed 6 bases at V and 0 bases at J, with 11 bases between. CDR3 length: 15 amino acids. Germline V gives CDR1 LNHDA, CDR2 SQIVND (reference sequence). Only CD45RO-negative cells positively selected for CCR7 counted as naive CD8 cells, so terminally differentiated effector memory CD45RA+ cells were excluded. In its sample, this clone was seen once. Its antigen is currently unknown. Points from the study as a whole: Sharing of clonotypes among donors was expected to vary with sequencing depth. The genetic and exposure-history diversity represented was limited by few donors.

Replicate PCRs for sorted subsets used 200 ng DNA; this equaled 25,000 to 30,000 T cell genomes. Only in-frame clones appear in the TCRdb table, and some are missing; sequencing was by immunoSEQ multiplex PCR. This repertoire shows millions of clones, about 93% found once; its top ten account for roughly 1.8%. This TCR derives from a man younger than 35 in good health. Some clones in this sample may be carry-over from other donors' samples. The chain carries TRBV19 and TRBJ1-4; the D gene is possibly TRBD1 (5 bases). The sample comprised naive CD8+ T cells from PBMCs. The CDR3 DNA sequence: TGTGCCAGTAGGACAGATTATACAACTAATGAAAAACTGTTTTTT. Encoded protein: CASRTDYTTNEKLFF.